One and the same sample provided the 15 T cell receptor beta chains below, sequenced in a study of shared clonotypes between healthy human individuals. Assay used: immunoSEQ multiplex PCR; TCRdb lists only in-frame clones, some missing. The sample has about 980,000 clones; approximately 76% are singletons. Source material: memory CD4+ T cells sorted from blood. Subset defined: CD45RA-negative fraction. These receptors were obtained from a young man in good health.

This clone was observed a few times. For the CDR3, the DNA is TGTGCCAGCAACGACAGAACAAACACTGAAGCTTTCTTT. Translated, it gives CASNDRTNTEAFF. This chain uses TRBV6-5 with TRBJ1-1, with D possibly being TRBD1 (5 bases). This CDR3 region has 13 residues. Germline CDR1 reads MNHEY; CDR2 reads SVGAGI. The germline V and J ends were trimmed by 7 bases and 2 bases, with 11 bases remaining between them.

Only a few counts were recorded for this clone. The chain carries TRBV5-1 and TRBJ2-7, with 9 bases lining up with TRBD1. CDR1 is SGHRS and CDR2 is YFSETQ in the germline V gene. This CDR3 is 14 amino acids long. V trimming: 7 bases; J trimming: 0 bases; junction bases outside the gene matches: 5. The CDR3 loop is CASARTGDSYEQYF. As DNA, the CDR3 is TGCGCCAGCGCTCGGACAGGGGACTCCTACGAGCAGTACTTC.

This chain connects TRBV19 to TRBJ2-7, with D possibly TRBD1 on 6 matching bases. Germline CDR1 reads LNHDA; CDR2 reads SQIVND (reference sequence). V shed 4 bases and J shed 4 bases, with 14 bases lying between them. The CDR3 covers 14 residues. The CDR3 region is CASSTQGLGYEQYF. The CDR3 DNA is TGTGCCAGTAGTACACAGGGTTTGGGGTACGAGCAGTACTTC.

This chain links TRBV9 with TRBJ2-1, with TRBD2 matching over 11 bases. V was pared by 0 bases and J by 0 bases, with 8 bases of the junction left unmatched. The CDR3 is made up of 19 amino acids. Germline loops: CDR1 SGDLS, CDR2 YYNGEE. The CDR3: CASSVVATSGKSSYNEQFF. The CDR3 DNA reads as TGTGCCAGCAGCGTAGTAGCGACTAGCGGGAAGAGCTCCTACAATGAGCAGTTCTTC.

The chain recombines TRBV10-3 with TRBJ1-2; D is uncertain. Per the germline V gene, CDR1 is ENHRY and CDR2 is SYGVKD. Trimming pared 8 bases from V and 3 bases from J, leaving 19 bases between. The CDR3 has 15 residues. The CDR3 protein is CAIQGSATGDYGYTF. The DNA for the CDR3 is TGTGCCATCCAAGGGTCAGCCACTGGGGACTATGGCTACACCTTC.

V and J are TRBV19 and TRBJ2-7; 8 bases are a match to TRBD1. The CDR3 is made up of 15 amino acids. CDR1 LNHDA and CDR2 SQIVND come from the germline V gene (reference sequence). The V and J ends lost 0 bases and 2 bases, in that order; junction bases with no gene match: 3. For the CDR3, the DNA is TGTGCCAGTAGTATAGATCTACAGGGGGCCTACGAGCAGTACTTC. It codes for CASSIDLQGAYEQYF.

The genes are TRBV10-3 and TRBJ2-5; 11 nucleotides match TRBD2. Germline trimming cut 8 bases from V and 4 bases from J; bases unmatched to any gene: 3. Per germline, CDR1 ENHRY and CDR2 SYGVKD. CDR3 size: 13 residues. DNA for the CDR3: TGTGCCATCTCCCTAGCGGGAGGAGAGACCCAGTACTTC. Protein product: CAISLAGGETQYF.

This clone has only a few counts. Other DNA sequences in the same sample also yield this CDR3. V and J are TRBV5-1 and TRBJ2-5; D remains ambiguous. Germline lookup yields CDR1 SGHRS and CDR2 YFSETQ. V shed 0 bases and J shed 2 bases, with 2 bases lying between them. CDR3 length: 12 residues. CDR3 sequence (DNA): TGCGCCAGCAGCTTGGTTCAAGAGACCCAGTACTTC. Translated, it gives CASSLVQETQYF.

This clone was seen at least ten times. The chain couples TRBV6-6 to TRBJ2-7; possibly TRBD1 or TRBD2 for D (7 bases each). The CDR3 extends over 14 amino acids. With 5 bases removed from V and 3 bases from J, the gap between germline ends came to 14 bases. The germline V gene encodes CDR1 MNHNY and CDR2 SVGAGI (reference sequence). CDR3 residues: CASSIQGRDYEQYF. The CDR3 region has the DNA TGTGCCAGCAGTATACAGGGGAGGGACTACGAGCAGTACTTC.

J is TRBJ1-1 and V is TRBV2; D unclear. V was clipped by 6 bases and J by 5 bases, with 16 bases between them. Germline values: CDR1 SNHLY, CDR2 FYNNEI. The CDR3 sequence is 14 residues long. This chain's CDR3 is CASSPDWEGTEAFF. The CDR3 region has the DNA TGTGCCAGCAGCCCAGACTGGGAAGGTACTGAAGCTTTCTTT.

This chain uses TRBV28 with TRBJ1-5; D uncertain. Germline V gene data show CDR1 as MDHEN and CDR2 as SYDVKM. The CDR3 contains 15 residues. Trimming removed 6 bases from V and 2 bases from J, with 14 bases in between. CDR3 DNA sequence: TGTGCCAGCAGGCGAGCGTCCGGGGGCAATCAGCCCCAGCATTTT. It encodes CASRRASGGNQPQHF.

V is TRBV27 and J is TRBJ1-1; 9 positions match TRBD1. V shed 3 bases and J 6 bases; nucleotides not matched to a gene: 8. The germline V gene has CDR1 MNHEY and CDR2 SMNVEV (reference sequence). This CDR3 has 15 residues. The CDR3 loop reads CASSFGTGRRAEAFF. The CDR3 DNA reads TGTGCCAGCAGTTTCGGGACAGGGCGACGTGCTGAAGCTTTCTTT.

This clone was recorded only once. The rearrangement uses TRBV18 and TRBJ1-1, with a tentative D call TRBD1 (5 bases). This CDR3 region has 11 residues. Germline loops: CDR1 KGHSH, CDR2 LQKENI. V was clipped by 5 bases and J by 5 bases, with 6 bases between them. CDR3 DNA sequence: TGTGCCAGCTCAGACAGAACTGAAGCTTTCTTT. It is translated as CASSDRTEAFF.

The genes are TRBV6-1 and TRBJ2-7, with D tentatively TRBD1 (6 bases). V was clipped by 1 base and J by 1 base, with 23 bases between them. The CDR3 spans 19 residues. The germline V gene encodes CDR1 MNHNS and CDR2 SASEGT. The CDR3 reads CASSEDQGRWGLGSYEQYF. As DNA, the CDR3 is TGTGCCAGCAGTGAAGATCAGGGGCGGTGGGGGCTCGGGTCCTACGAGCAGTACTTC.

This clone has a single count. The CDR3 sequence is CASSQVGATGELFF. As DNA, the CDR3 is TGCGCCAGCAGCCAAGTGGGGGCCACCGGGGAGCTGTTTTTT. This rearrangement joins TRBV4-3 to TRBJ2-2; D possibly corresponds to TRBD1 (6 bases). Germline lookup yields CDR1 LGHNA and CDR2 YSLEER. The CDR3 runs to 14 residues. Trimming took 1 base from V and 4 from J, leaving 7 bases between them.